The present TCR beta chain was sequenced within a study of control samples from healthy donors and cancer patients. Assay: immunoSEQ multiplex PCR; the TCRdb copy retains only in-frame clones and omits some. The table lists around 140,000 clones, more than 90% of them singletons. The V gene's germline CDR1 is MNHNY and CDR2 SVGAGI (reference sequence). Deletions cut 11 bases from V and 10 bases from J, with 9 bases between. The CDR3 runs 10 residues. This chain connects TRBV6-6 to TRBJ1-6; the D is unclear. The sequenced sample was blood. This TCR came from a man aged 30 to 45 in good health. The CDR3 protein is CAGGLSPLHF. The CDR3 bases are TGTGCCGGAGGATTGTCACCCCTCCACTTT.